This note documents a single T cell receptor (beta chain) sequence. It has no known antigen specificity. Within one base of it there is no much larger clone, and no base qualities were kept. The data are from a study of T cell responses to AZD1222 COVID-19 vaccine (dated by TCRdb to the early 2020s). Regarding the study in general: AZD1222 recipients given second doses at about 4 weeks or at about 12 weeks were pooled, since spike-specific TCR depth and breadth were not found to differ between the two schedules. TCR sequencing covered some 250 trial participants: 207 given two doses of AZD1222 and about 26 given two doses of MenACWY control vaccine. Trial participants were enrolled by age into 18-55, 56-69 and 70-plus year subgroups, with 148, 28 and 57 TCR-sequenced participants respectively.

Results and caveats for the whole study, not just this receptor: Epitopes outside the regions mutated in the B.1.351 and B.1.1.7 variants were reportedly recognized by nearly half of the unique spike-specific TCRs. Spike-specific TCR breadth and depth rose significantly after two AZD1222 doses compared with day 0 and with MenACWY recipients. Most participants were white British and females outnumbered males, and the authors suggested that clonal diversity may have been underestimated. The 56-69-year group was small, and its depth increase did not reach significance, likely because of low power. The whole spike protein was spanned by vaccine-associated CD4 TCRs, and dominant responses were seen in regions 160-218 and 743-854. Because no day 14 peak-response samples were available, the repertoires could be characterized only after the peak T cell response. Conclusions about previously exposed vaccinees are limited, since just five or six AZD1222 recipients were seropositive for SARS-CoV-2 at baseline.

The CDR3 regions of human TCRbeta chains were analyzed by immunosequencing. The authors' pipeline ran thus. Repertoire TCRs were checked for matches against a reference library of SARS-CoV-2-specific TCRs that had been generated using the MIRA antigen-specificity platform. Breadth was defined as the fraction of unique TCRs that were SARS-CoV-2-associated. Depth was defined as the fraction of total T cells that were SARS-CoV-2-associated. Using the MIRA data, each spike-specific TCR was mapped to the spike region that the TCR reacts to and placed in a CD4 or CD8 class. Log10-transformed breadth and depth values were compared by one-way ANOVA with Sidak's multiple comparisons tests. This is the immuneACCESS table as TCRdb keeps it, with only in-frame sequences that have V and J called. A part of the clones is gone; compared with another copy, unresolved V genes explain less than half, and the rest is unexplained. That table is the source of V, J and clone size, and D and trimming were worked out from the DNA. The sample yields about 180,000 clones; 85% to 90% were counted once. The leading ten clones occupy 1.5% to 2% of the sample.

What this sample's time point label stands for: baseline before first vaccination. Vaccinee samples came from UK trials COV001 and COV002, including a single-blind randomized controlled phase 2/3 trial of AZD1222 (ChAdOx1 nCoV-19) in healthy adults. Trial participant PBMC samples were collected at day 0 and day 28 after the second dose for TCRbeta chain sequencing. The germline ends are 9 bases apart after V is trimmed by 3 bases and J by 0 bases. The CDR3 measures 15 amino acids from cysteine to phenylalanine. Only CDR3 DNA remains: 45 bases, in frame from the first base. CDR1 and CDR2 were assigned from the germline V gene (reference sequence) as LNHDA and SQIVND.

The source material was peripheral blood, sampled on day 0 of AZD1222 vaccination. The chain couples TRBV19 to TRBJ1-5; no D gene can be assigned with confidence. This receptor was identified in an adult in good health. The DNA is as follows: TGTGCCAGTAGTATCCGCCCGAATAGCAATCAGCCCCAGCATTTT. The translation is CASSIRPNSNQPQHF.